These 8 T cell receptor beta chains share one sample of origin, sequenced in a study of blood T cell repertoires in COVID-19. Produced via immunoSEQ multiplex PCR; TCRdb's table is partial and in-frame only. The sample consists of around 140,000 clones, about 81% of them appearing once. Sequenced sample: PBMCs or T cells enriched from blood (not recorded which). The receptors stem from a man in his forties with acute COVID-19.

The CDR3 sequence is CASSQGGLFNEQFF. As DNA, the CDR3 is TGTGCCAGCAGCCAGGGCGGGTTATTTAATGAGCAGTTCTTC. This sequence joins TRBV3-1 (or the pseudogene TRBV3-2) and TRBJ2-1, with D possibly being TRBD2 (5 bases). This CDR3 contains 14 residues. With 3 bases removed from V and 7 bases from J, the gap between germline ends came to 13 bases. Germline V gives CDR1 LGHDT, CDR2 YNNKEL (reference sequence).

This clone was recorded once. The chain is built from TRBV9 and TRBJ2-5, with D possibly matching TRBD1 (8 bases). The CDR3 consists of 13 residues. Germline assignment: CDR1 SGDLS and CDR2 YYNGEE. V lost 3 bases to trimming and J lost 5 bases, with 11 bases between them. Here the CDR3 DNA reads TGTGCCAGCAGCGAACAGGGGGGGGAGACCCAGTACTTC. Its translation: CASSEQGGETQYF. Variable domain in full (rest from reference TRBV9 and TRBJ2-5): DSGVTQTPKHLITATGQRVTLRCSPRSGDLSVYWYQQSLDQGLQFLIQYYNGEERAKGNILERFSAQQFPDLHSELNLSSLELGDSALYFCASSEQGGETQYFGPGTRLLVL.

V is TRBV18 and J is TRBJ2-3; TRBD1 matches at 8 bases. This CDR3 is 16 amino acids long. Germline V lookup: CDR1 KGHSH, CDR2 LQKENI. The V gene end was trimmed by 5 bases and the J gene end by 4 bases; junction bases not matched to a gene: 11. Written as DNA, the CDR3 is TGTGCCAGCTCAGCTGGGACAGGTTTTAGTTCAGATACGCAGTATTTT. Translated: CASSAGTGFSSDTQYF.

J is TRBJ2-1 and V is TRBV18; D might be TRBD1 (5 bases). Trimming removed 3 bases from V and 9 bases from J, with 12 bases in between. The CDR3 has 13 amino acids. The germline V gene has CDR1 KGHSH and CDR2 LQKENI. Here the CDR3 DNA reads TGTGCCAGCTCACCGGCAGGGAAGGGTGAGCAGTTCTTC. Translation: CASSPAGKGEQFF.

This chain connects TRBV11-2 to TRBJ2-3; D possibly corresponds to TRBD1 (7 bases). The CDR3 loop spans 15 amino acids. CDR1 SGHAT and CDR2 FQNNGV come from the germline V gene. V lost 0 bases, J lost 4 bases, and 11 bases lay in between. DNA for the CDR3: TGTGCCAGCAGCTTAGATAGGAGGGGGCCAGATACGCAGTATTTT. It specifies CASSLDRRGPDTQYF.

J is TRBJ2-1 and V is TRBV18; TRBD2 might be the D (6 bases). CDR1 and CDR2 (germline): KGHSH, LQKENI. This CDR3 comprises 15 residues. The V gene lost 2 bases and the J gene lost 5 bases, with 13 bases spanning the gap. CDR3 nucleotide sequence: TGTGCCAGCTCACCAAAGCTAGGGGAGGACAATGAGCAGTTCTTC. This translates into CASSPKLGEDNEQFF.

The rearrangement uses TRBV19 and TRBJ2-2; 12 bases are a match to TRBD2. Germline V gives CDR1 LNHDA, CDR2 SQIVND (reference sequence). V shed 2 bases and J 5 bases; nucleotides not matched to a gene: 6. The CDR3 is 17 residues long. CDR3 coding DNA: TGTGCCAGTAGTATATTTCTAGCGGGAGGGGGAACCGGGGAGCTGTTTTTT. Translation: CASSIFLAGGGTGELFF.

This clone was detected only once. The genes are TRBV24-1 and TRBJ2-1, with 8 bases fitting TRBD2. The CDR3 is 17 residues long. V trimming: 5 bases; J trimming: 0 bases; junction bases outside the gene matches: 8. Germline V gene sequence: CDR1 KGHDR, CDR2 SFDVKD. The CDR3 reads CATSGVAGMGSYNEQFF. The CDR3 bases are TGTGCCACCAGTGGGGTAGCGGGGATGGGCTCCTACAATGAGCAGTTCTTC.